The 13 T cell receptor beta chains below all came from one sample that was sequenced in a study of blood T cell repertoires in COVID-19 (dated by TCRdb to 2018 to 2021). Library preparation was by the immunoSEQ multiplex PCR assay. The immuneACCESS repertoire file appears here via TCRdb, limited to in-frame rearrangements. These files lack a portion of the clones; in checked studies, under half of the deficit traces to unresolved V genes, and the cause of the others is not known. Counted in this sample were about 77,000 clones; 80% of them appeared once. Around 5.2% of the sample is held by the ten biggest clonotypes. The sample taken for sequencing was peripheral blood. The receptors were gathered from a woman aged 65 to 85 with acute or convalescent COVID-19.

CDR3 nucleotides: TGTGCCAGCAGTTTTGAGGCAGGGGGGGGCTACACCTTC. This gives the protein CASSFEAGGGYTF. The chain is built from TRBV27 and TRBJ1-2; 7 bases are shared with TRBD1. This CDR3 spans 13 amino acids. V was pared by 3 bases and J by 8 bases, with 6 bases of the junction left unmatched. Germline assignment: CDR1 MNHEY and CDR2 SMNVEV (reference sequence).

The chain recombines TRBV19 with TRBJ2-3, with 12 bases that match TRBD2. The CDR3 spans 14 residues. Per germline, CDR1 LNHDA and CDR2 SQIVND (reference sequence). J was trimmed by 4 bases and V by 6 bases; bases with no gene match: 2. This CDR3 is CASSRLAGADTQYF. For the CDR3, the DNA is TGTGCCAGTAGCCGACTAGCGGGAGCAGATACGCAGTATTTT.

The rearrangement uses TRBV5-1 and TRBJ1-1; D not certain. Germline CDR1 reads SGHRS; CDR2 reads YFSETQ. Trimming took off 2 bases at V and 6 bases at J, with 5 bases between the two ends. CDR3 length: 11 amino acids. The CDR3 protein is CASSFGAEAFF. The DNA for the CDR3 is TGCGCCAGCAGCTTCGGGGCTGAAGCTTTCTTT.

The rearrangement uses TRBV6-5 and TRBJ2-5, with 9 bases identical to TRBD2. The CDR3 spans 15 residues. The ends lost 5 bases at V and 5 bases at J; junction bases unmatched: 9. CDR1 is MNHEY, CDR2 SVGAGI, per germline. The CDR3 sequence is CASSLGGGAKETQYF. The CDR3 DNA is TGTGCCAGCAGTCTAGGCGGGGGGGCTAAGGAGACCCAGTACTTC.

The rearrangement uses TRBV28 and TRBJ2-7, with D perhaps TRBD1 (6 bases). This CDR3 is built from 14 residues. V was shortened by 6 bases and J by 2 bases, with 14 bases between the two germline ends. Germline V gives CDR1 MDHEN, CDR2 SYDVKM. The CDR3 coding sequence is TGTGCCAGCAGCCGACGGGACAAACCCTACGAGCAGTACTTC. This gives the protein CASSRRDKPYEQYF.

This rearrangement joins TRBV9 to TRBJ2-1, with 13 nucleotides matching TRBD2. This CDR3 is 14 amino acids long. The trim removed 6 bases at V and 5 bases at J, leaving 2 bases unmatched. Germline CDR1 is SGDLS and CDR2 is YYNGEE. The CDR3: CASTGLAGDNEQFF. The CDR3 bases are TGTGCCAGCACCGGACTAGCGGGGGACAATGAGCAGTTCTTC.

This chain joins TRBV3-1 (or the pseudogene TRBV3-2) and TRBJ1-2, with 9 nucleotides matching TRBD1. J gave up 2 bases and V 3 bases, and 1 base lay outside the gene matches. Germline V lookup: CDR1 LGHDT, CDR2 YNNKEL (reference sequence). The CDR3 has 14 amino acids. CDR3 amino acids: CASSQTGGNYGYTF. Here the CDR3 DNA reads TGTGCCAGCAGCCAGACAGGGGGAAACTATGGCTACACCTTC.

The chain joins TRBV20-1 to TRBJ2-5, with TRBD1 identical over 9 bases. CDR3 length: 11 residues. The germline V gene has CDR1 DFQATT and CDR2 SNEGSKA (reference sequence). V lost 6 bases and J lost 13; bases outside the gene matches: 9. The CDR3, as DNA: TGCAGTGCCGGGGGGACAGGGCGATGGTACTTC. Its protein product is CSAGGTGRWYF.

This clone was counted a single time. The chain joins TRBV9 to TRBJ2-3, with 8 bases identical to TRBD2. The V gene end was trimmed by 2 bases and the J gene end by 0 bases; junction bases not matched to a gene: 5. CDR1 SGDLS and CDR2 YYNGEE come from the germline V gene. The CDR3 has 16 residues. CDR3 in DNA: TGTGCCAGCAGCGTTGGTATAGCGGGGAGCACAGATACGCAGTATTTT. Encoded protein: CASSVGIAGSTDTQYF. The variable domain in full, completed from reference TRBV9 and TRBJ2-3, reads DSGVTQTPKHLITATGQRVTLRCSPRSGDLSVYWYQQSLDQGLQFLIQYYNGEERAKGNILERFSAQQFPDLHSELNLSSLELGDSALYFCASSVGIAGSTDTQYFGPGTRLTVL.

The chain employs TRBV5-4 and TRBJ2-7; TRBD2 might be the D (5 bases). The CDR3 contains 16 residues. The germline CDR1 and CDR2 sequences are SGHNT and YYREEE (reference sequence). V gave up 4 bases and J gave up 0 bases, with 17 bases separating them. Here the CDR3 DNA reads TGTGCCAGCAGCCCGCCCGGGATTAGCGACTCCTACGAGCAGTACTTC. Amino acids: CASSPPGISDSYEQYF.

This chain connects TRBV19 to TRBJ1-1; a possible D gene is TRBD1 (5 bases). The length of the CDR3 is 14 residues. Germline V gene data show CDR1 as LNHDA and CDR2 as SQIVND (reference sequence). V shed 5 bases and J shed 6 bases, with 16 bases lying between them. CDR3 sequence reads: CASSPTGVSPEAFF. The CDR3 DNA sequence: TGTGCCAGTAGTCCAACAGGAGTAAGCCCTGAAGCTTTCTTT.

The J gene is TRBJ1-2, the V gene TRBV24-1, with D hard to call. Trimming left V 5 bases short and J 4 bases short, with 10 bases between. Per germline, CDR1 KGHDR and CDR2 SFDVKD. The length of the CDR3 is 13 residues. CDR3 nucleotide sequence: TGTGCCACCAGTGCAGGCAGTAGCTATGGCTACACCTTC. Translation gives CATSAGSSYGYTF.

This chain joins TRBV5-1 and TRBJ2-2; 9 bases map to TRBD1. This CDR3 has 16 residues. CDR1 is SGHRS and CDR2 is YFSETQ in the germline V gene. Trimming cost V 2 bases and J 2 bases; bases outside gene matches: 4. CDR3 coding DNA: TGCGCCAGCAGCTTCCCGGGACAGGGAAACACCGGGGAGCTGTTTTTT. Its translation is CASSFPGQGNTGELFF. Combining the CDR3 with reference TRBV5-1 and TRBJ2-2 gives the whole variable domain KAGVTQTPRYLIKTRGQQVTLSCSPISGHRSVSWYQQTPGQGLQFLFEYFSETQRNKGNFPGRFSGRQFSNSRSEMNVSTLELGDSALYLCASSFPGQGNTGELFFGEGSRLTVL.